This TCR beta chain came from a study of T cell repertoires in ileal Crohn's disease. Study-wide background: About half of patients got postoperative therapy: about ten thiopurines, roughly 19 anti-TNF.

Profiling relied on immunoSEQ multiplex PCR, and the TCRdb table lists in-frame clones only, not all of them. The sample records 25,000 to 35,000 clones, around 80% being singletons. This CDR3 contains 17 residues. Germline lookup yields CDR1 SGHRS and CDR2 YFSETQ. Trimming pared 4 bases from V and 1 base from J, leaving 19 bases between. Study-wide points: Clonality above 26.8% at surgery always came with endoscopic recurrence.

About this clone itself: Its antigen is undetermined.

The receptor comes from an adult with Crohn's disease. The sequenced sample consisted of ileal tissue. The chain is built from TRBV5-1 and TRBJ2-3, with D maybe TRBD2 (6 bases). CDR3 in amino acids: CASSPLYRGGGTDTQYF. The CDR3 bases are TGCGCCAGCAGCCCCCTCTATCGGGGCGGGGGCACAGATACGCAGTATTTT.